This T cell receptor (beta chain) was sequenced in a study of blood T cell repertoires in COVID-19. How the authors handled the data: Researchers report that nucleated cell counts were estimated from reference gene primer amplification. Method: immunoSEQ multiplex PCR; TCRdb's copy keeps in-frame clones and lacks some. Clonal size and the V and J genes are those of that table, whereas D and trimming came from the DNA. The table has tens of thousands of clones, 85% to 90% seen once. V dropped 5 bases and J dropped 4 bases, with 17 bases sitting between them. The CDR3 spans 14 residues. Germline CDR1 and CDR2: GTSNPN and SVGIG (reference sequence).

The genes are TRBV30 and TRBJ1-1, with D tentatively TRBD1 (6 bases). This TCR was recovered from a man aged 65 to 79 with COVID-19, enrolled during active disease. The sequenced sample consisted of peripheral blood. CDR3 bases: TGTGCCTGGGGAACAGGGATTGGCGGCACTGAAGCTTTCTTT. It yields the protein CAWGTGIGGTEAFF.